This T cell receptor beta chain was found in a study of CD8 T cells in ankylosing spondylitis. From the 5' RACE reads, TCRdb called clonotypes with MiXCR, one entry per CDR3 protein. Here the sample spans 200,000 or so distinct CDR3 sequences, over 10% being singletons. Germline V gene data show CDR1 as SQVTM and CDR2 as ANQGSEA. CDR3 length: 15 amino acids. V lost 5 bases to trimming and J lost 1 base, with 16 bases between them. This clonotype was detected only a few times. The rearrangement links TRBV29-1 to TRBJ2-3, with D maybe TRBD1 (5 bases). Sample: blood, either unsorted or a sorted T cell fraction (not recorded which). This receptor was identified in a female donor with ankylosing spondylitis or in good health (not recorded which). The CDR3 is CSVPTARARTDTQYF. CDR3 bases: TGCAGCGTTCCAACCGCCAGGGCCCGCACAGATACGCAGTATTTT.